Listed here are 31 T cell receptor beta chains from one sample, sequenced in a study of T-cell memory formation after mild COVID-19. MiXCR, applied by TCRdb to the 5' RACE reads, yields one record per CDR3 protein. This sample has 290,000 or so distinct CDR3 sequences; roughly 21% occur once, and the top ten carry approximately 21%. Source material: PBMCs or a T cell subset sorted from them (not recorded which). These receptors were obtained from a man aged 18 to 29 who had mild COVID-19 (a few samples of this study predate the infection). Cell type and time point are not known.

This clonotype was detected a few times. This rearrangement joins TRBV7-8 to TRBJ2-5; D possibly corresponds to TRBD2 (5 bases). Per the germline V gene, CDR1 is SGHVS and CDR2 is FQNEAQ. This CDR3 is built from 16 residues. Between the trimmed V and J ends, which lost 2 bases and 5 bases, there was a span of 18 bases. CDR3 loop: CASSLSRPGVGETQYF. CDR3 bases: TGTGCCAGCAGCTTAAGCAGACCCGGGGTGGGGGAGACCCAGTACTTC.

This clonotype was seen a few times. The chain links TRBV5-1 to TRBJ1-4, with 7 bases aligning to TRBD1. J was trimmed by 6 bases and V by 4 bases; bases with no gene match: 6. Looked up from germline, CDR1 is SGHRS and CDR2 is YFSETQ. The CDR3 totals 14 residues. Here the CDR3 DNA reads TGCGCCAGCAGCACCCTCGGACAGGATGAAAAACTGTTTTTT. Translating it yields CASSTLGQDEKLFF.

The table lists this clonotype with a few counts. J is TRBJ2-3 and V is TRBV5-1; D call uncertain. The V end was cut by 1 base, the J end by 3 bases, with 12 bases between. The CDR3 spans 15 residues. CDR1 and CDR2 from the germline V gene are SGHRS and YFSETQ. CDR3 nucleotide sequence: TGCGCCAGCAGCTTGAGCGTACTAAGTACAGATACGCAGTATTTT. It is translated as CASSLSVLSTDTQYF. Complete variable domain (other parts from reference TRBV5-1 and TRBJ2-3): KAGVTQTPRYLIKTRGQQVTLSCSPISGHRSVSWYQQTPGQGLQFLFEYFSETQRNKGNFPGRFSGRQFSNSRSEMNVSTLELGDSALYLCASSLSVLSTDTQYFGPGTRLTVL.

There are many counts of this clonotype. In DNA form, the CDR3 reads TGTGCCAGCAGTTTTAACCTCCAAGAGACCCAGTACTTC. It yields the protein CASSFNLQETQYF. The chain employs TRBV12-3 or TRBV12-4 and TRBJ2-5, with no clear D. There are 13 residues in the CDR3. V lost 3 bases to trimming and J lost 1 base, with 6 bases between them.

The rearrangement links TRBV4-1 to TRBJ1-1; TRBD1 agrees at 8 bases. V lost 4 bases, J lost 11 bases, and 6 bases stayed unmatched. Germline values: CDR1 MGHRA, CDR2 YSYEKL. This CDR3 is built from 12 residues. CDR3 nucleotides: TGCGCCAGCAGCCCGGACAGGGCCGTGGCTTTCTTT. It yields the protein CASSPDRAVAFF.

This clonotype was seen only a few times. The rearrangement joins TRBV23-1 to TRBJ2-2; D possibly corresponds to TRBD2 (7 bases). TRBV23-1 is labeled an ORF, and its function is uncertain. The CDR3 length is 15 residues. With 1 base removed from V and 7 bases from J, the gap between germline ends came to 13 bases. This CDR3 is CASSQFRGADGELFF. DNA for the CDR3: TGCGCCAGCAGTCAATTCCGGGGGGCGGACGGGGAGCTGTTTTTT.

This clonotype has a handful of counts. The chain employs TRBV7-6 and TRBJ2-1; 9 bases map to TRBD1. The CDR3 length is 13 residues. After removal of 5 bases from V and 9 bases from J, the junction contained 5 bases not matched to a gene. Germline V lookup: CDR1 SGHVS, CDR2 FNYEAQ. The chain's CDR3 is CASSGQGMGEQFF. CDR3 sequence (DNA): TGTGCCAGCAGCGGACAGGGGATGGGTGAGCAGTTCTTC.

This clonotype has only a few counts. V gene TRBV6-5 combines with J gene TRBJ1-3, with D perhaps matching TRBD1 (5 bases). Germline V gene sequence: CDR1 MNHEY, CDR2 SVGAGI. V shed 7 bases and J shed 0 bases, with 13 bases lying between them. CDR3 length: 15 residues. CDR3 amino acids: CASKTLQGSGNTIYF. The DNA for the CDR3 is TGTGCCAGCAAAACTCTCCAGGGCTCTGGAAACACCATATATTTT.

The gene calls are TRBV12-3 or TRBV12-4 and TRBJ2-7; 8 bases fit TRBD2. Germline trimming cut 7 bases from V and 7 bases from J; bases unmatched to any gene: 6. The CDR3 has 12 residues. CDR3 nucleotide sequence: TGTGCCAGCAACCGGGGGGGCCTTGAGCAGTACTTC. It yields the protein CASNRGGLEQYF.

The V call is TRBV7-2, the J call TRBJ2-2; D not certain. Germline values: CDR1 SGHTA, CDR2 FQGNSA. V lost 5 bases and J lost 2, with 3 bases in between. This CDR3 is 12 amino acids long. The CDR3 sequence: CASSINTGELFF. The CDR3 DNA sequence: TGTGCCAGCAGCATTAACACCGGGGAGCTGTTTTTT.

In this sample, this clonotype turned up a few times. This sequence joins TRBV4-1 and TRBJ2-5; D is ambiguous. With 3 bases removed from V and 2 bases from J, the gap between germline ends came to 13 bases. The CDR3 loop spans 15 amino acids. Germline V gene data show CDR1 as MGHRA and CDR2 as YSYEKL. DNA for the CDR3: TGCGCCAGCAGCCAGGTGCAGGCCTTTCAAGAGACCCAGTACTTC. Translation gives CASSQVQAFQETQYF.

The chain joins TRBV5-1 to TRBJ1-2; 7 bases are a match to TRBD1. Losses at the gene ends were 1 base for V and 4 bases for J; bases not matched to a gene: 4. CDR1 SGHRS and CDR2 YFSETQ come from the germline V gene. The CDR3 runs 14 residues. As DNA, the CDR3 is TGCGCCAGCAGCTTGTCTCAGGGGGGCTATGGCTACACCTTC. It specifies CASSLSQGGYGYTF.

The rearrangement links TRBV4-2 to TRBJ2-1; 8 positions match TRBD2. V shed 0 bases and J 2 bases; nucleotides not matched to a gene: 3. Germline V CDR1 and CDR2: LGHNA, YNFKEQ. The CDR3 is 16 amino acids. This CDR3 reads CASSQDETSAYNEQFF. The CDR3 DNA is TGTGCCAGCAGCCAAGATGAGACTAGCGCCTACAATGAGCAGTTCTTC.

This clonotype was counted at least ten times. This rearrangement joins TRBV24-1 to TRBJ1-5; D possibly corresponds to TRBD1 (5 bases). The CDR3 loop spans 14 amino acids. Trimming took 5 bases from V and 4 from J, leaving 11 bases between them. The V gene's germline CDR1 is KGHDR and CDR2 SFDVKD. Here the CDR3 reads CATSGQGQNQPQHF. The CDR3 coding sequence is TGTGCCACCAGTGGGCAGGGCCAAAATCAGCCCCAGCATTTT.

The chain employs TRBV27 and TRBJ2-7; D is unclear. V was pared by 4 bases and J by 9 bases, with 16 bases between. The CDR3 extends over 13 amino acids. CDR1 is MNHEY and CDR2 is SMNVEV in the germline V gene (reference sequence). The DNA for the CDR3 is TGTGCCAGCAGTTCCCACTCTTCAGCTGGGCAGTACGTC. Translation: CASSSHSSAGQYV.

The chain uses TRBV12-3 or TRBV12-4 and TRBJ2-3; D gene uncertain. This CDR3 comprises 14 residues. V was trimmed by 2 bases and J by 1 base, leaving 7 bases between them. This CDR3 reads CASSLFPGTDTQYF. The CDR3 DNA reads as TGTGCCAGCAGTTTATTTCCAGGCACAGATACGCAGTATTTT.

This chain uses TRBV15 with TRBJ2-3, with D possibly TRBD2 on 5 matching bases. Deletions cut 5 bases from V and 4 bases from J, with 7 bases between. The CDR3 sequence is 12 residues long. Germline V lookup: CDR1 LNHNV, CDR2 YYDKDF (reference sequence). The CDR3 DNA follows: TGTGCCACCAGCGAGGGATCAGATACGCAGTATTTT. Translating gives CATSEGSDTQYF. The whole variable domain, filled in from reference TRBV15 and TRBJ2-3, reads DAMVIQNPRYQVTQFGKPVTLSCSQTLNHNVMYWYQQKSSQAPKLLFHYYDKDFNNEADTPDNFQSRRPNTSFCFLDIRSPGLGDTAMYLCATSEGSDTQYFGPGTRLTVL.

This chain joins TRBV7-2 and TRBJ2-7; no firm D call. This CDR3 region has 13 residues. V lost 6 bases and J 0 bases, leaving 9 bases between the germline ends. Looked up from germline, CDR1 is SGHTA and CDR2 is FQGNSA. CDR3 sequence (DNA): TGTGCCAGCAGTTTCGCGTCCTCCTACGAGCAGTACGTC. It specifies CASSFASSYEQYV.

The chain has TRBV4-3 and TRBJ1-5; TRBD1 agrees at 8 bases. The CDR3 is made up of 17 amino acids. CDR1 is LGHNA and CDR2 is YSLEER in the germline V gene. V shed 0 bases and J 6 bases; nucleotides not matched to a gene: 10. The CDR3 sequence is CASSQEYATGEGQPQHF. The CDR3 coding sequence is TGCGCCAGCAGCCAAGAGTACGCGACAGGGGAAGGTCAGCCCCAGCATTTT.

The chain recombines TRBV4-1 with TRBJ2-1, with D perhaps assigned TRBD1 or TRBD2 (5 bases each). V was trimmed by 0 bases and J by 6 bases, leaving 12 bases between them. The CDR3 is 15 amino acids. The V gene's germline CDR1 is MGHRA and CDR2 YSYEKL. CDR3 sequence (DNA): TGCGCCAGCAGCCAAGAGGGGCGAGGGAGCAATGAGCAGTTCTTC. It specifies CASSQEGRGSNEQFF.

This clonotype showed up just a few times. J is TRBJ2-3 and V is TRBV12-3 or TRBV12-4; D is unresolved. The CDR3 contains 13 residues. Trimming pared 2 bases from V and 5 bases from J, leaving 8 bases between. The chain's CDR3 is CASSLSAGDTQYF. The CDR3 DNA reads TGTGCCAGCAGTTTAAGTGCCGGAGATACGCAGTATTTT.

This rearrangement joins TRBV7-3 to TRBJ2-7; TRBD1 agrees at 7 bases. CDR1 and CDR2 (germline): SGHTA, FQGTGA. The ends lost 5 bases at V and 2 bases at J; junction bases unmatched: 6. This CDR3 spans 14 amino acids. In nucleotides, the CDR3 is TGTGCCAGCAGCACCTGGACAGGCCCCTACGAGCAGTACTTC. This gives the protein CASSTWTGPYEQYF.

This clonotype has just a few counts. V usage is TRBV5-4 and J usage is TRBJ2-5; TRBD2 might be the D (6 bases). From germline, CDR1 is SGHNT and CDR2 YYREEE (reference sequence). There are 16 residues in the CDR3. Deletions cut 3 bases from V and 5 bases from J, with 20 bases between. For the CDR3, the DNA is TGTGCCAGCAGCTGGGGGGACTCCCCCTTTTTGGAGACCCAGTACTTC. Its protein product is CASSWGDSPFLETQYF.

This clonotype was picked up a small number of times. The CDR3 region has the DNA TGCGCCAGCGGGGCTAGCGGTGCAGATACGCAGTATTTT. Protein product: CASGASGADTQYF. The chain employs TRBV5-1 and TRBJ2-3, with 7 nucleotides matching TRBD2. Germline lookup yields CDR1 SGHRS and CDR2 YFSETQ. The CDR3 is 13 amino acids. The V segment lost 7 bases and the J segment 4 bases; nucleotides outside the gene matches: 6.

The J gene is TRBJ2-3, the V gene TRBV5-1; D is undetermined. Trimming pared 0 bases from V and 4 bases from J, leaving 6 bases between. Germline V gene data show CDR1 as SGHRS and CDR2 as YFSETQ. CDR3 length: 13 residues. The CDR3 region is CASSLVIADTQYF. The CDR3 nucleotides read TGCGCCAGCAGCTTGGTTATTGCAGATACGCAGTATTTT.

The table lists this clonotype with a few counts. This chain uses TRBV4-1 with TRBJ2-7; tentatively, D is TRBD1 (6 bases). Germline CDR1 is MGHRA and CDR2 is YSYEKL. The V end lost 4 bases, the J end lost 9 bases, and 16 bases lay between the germline ends. The CDR3 runs to 13 residues. CDR3: CASSRDTAASQYF. The CDR3 DNA follows: TGCGCCAGCAGCCGGGACACAGCAGCATCGCAGTACTTC.

The table lists this clonotype with many counts. The chain has TRBV7-2 and TRBJ2-4; perhaps TRBD1 as D (6 bases). The CDR3 contains 16 residues. The germline V gene encodes CDR1 SGHTA and CDR2 FQGNSA. Trimming removed 5 bases from V and 8 bases from J, with 22 bases in between. CDR3 amino acids: CASSKNSDRNSYIQYF. DNA of the CDR3: TGTGCCAGCAGCAAGAACTCCGACAGGAACAGTTACATTCAGTACTTC.

The J gene is TRBJ2-1, the V gene TRBV12-3 or TRBV12-4; D is ambiguous. Deletions cut 0 bases from V and 2 bases from J, with 8 bases between. CDR3 length equals 15 residues. The DNA of the CDR3 is TGTGCCAGCAGTTTAGCAACGGTCGCCTACAATGAGCAGTTCTTC. Translation gives CASSLATVAYNEQFF.

The V gene is TRBV11-3, the J gene TRBJ2-3, with D possibly matching TRBD2 (6 bases). This CDR3 contains 14 residues. CDR1 and CDR2 (germline): SGHNT, YENEEA. The germline V and J ends were trimmed by 5 bases and 2 bases, with 11 bases remaining between them. The CDR3 loop reads CASSMGLPTDTQYF. The CDR3 DNA reads TGTGCCAGCAGCATGGGACTTCCCACAGATACGCAGTATTTT.

In this sample, this clonotype turned up a few times. The chain employs TRBV6-5 and TRBJ1-5; D is perhaps TRBD1 (6 bases). CDR3 length equals 15 residues. Trimming shortened V by 6 bases and J by 1 base, and 13 bases separated the two germline ends. The germline V gene has CDR1 MNHEY and CDR2 SVGAGI. In DNA, the CDR3 is TGTGCCAGCAGCCTCGACAGGCTAAGCAATCAGCCCCAGCATTTT. It codes for CASSLDRLSNQPQHF.

A few counts support this clonotype. The chain recombines TRBV28 with TRBJ1-6; D unresolved. Per germline, CDR1 MDHEN and CDR2 SYDVKM. Trimming shortened V by 8 bases and J by 9 bases, and 17 bases separated the two germline ends. This CDR3 has 14 amino acids. CDR3 amino acids: CASLGRSGVSPLHF. The DNA for the CDR3 is TGTGCCAGCCTCGGACGGAGCGGGGTTTCACCCCTCCACTTT.